The 7 T cell receptor beta chains presented below share a single source sample, sequenced in a study of STAT5B mutations in CD4+ large granular lymphocyte leukemia. The protocol was immunoSEQ multiplex PCR, while the TCRdb copy is restricted to in-frame clones and leaves out a portion. This table has about 40,000 clones, 65% to 85% appearing once. The sequenced sample consisted of CD4+ T cells from blood buffy coats. Receptors originate from a human donor in good health.

This clone has only one observation. V gene TRBV29-1 combines with J gene TRBJ1-4, with a weak D call TRBD1 (5 bases). There are 12 residues in the CDR3. Germline V gene sequence: CDR1 SQVTM, CDR2 ANQGSEA. Trimming took 4 bases from V and 8 from J, leaving 11 bases between them. The CDR3 protein is CSVVLAGEKLFF. Written as DNA, the CDR3 is TGCAGCGTTGTGTTGGCAGGGGAAAAACTGTTTTTT.

The rearrangement uses TRBV5-1 and TRBJ1-3, with D perhaps TRBD1 (6 bases). The V and J ends lost 4 bases and 2 bases respectively, with 13 bases between them. Germline CDR1 and CDR2: SGHRS and YFSETQ. This CDR3 is 15 amino acids long. The CDR3 loop is CASSVDSLPGNTIYF. DNA for the CDR3: TGCGCCAGCAGCGTGGACAGTCTCCCTGGAAACACCATATATTTT.

The V gene is TRBV4-2, the J gene TRBJ1-3; 11 bases line up with TRBD1. With V trimmed by 0 bases and J by 4 bases, 5 bases remained unmatched. CDR1 LGHNA and CDR2 YNFKEQ come from the germline V gene. The CDR3 is made up of 17 amino acids. The CDR3 region is CASSQEAGQGAGNTIYF. The CDR3 bases are TGTGCCAGCAGCCAAGAGGCAGGACAGGGGGCAGGAAACACCATATATTTT.

J is TRBJ1-4 and V is TRBV6-1, with D possibly matching TRBD1 (6 bases). From germline, CDR1 is MNHNS and CDR2 SASEGT. The CDR3 extends over 14 amino acids. Trimming stripped 4 bases from V and 11 bases from J, with 17 bases between. CDR3 nucleotides: TGTGCCAGCAGTGGGGGGGGCGCATACGGGAAACTGTTTTTT. It translates to CASSGGGAYGKLFF.

This chain joins TRBV6-6 and TRBJ2-3; 8 bases align to TRBD2. The CDR3 contains 15 residues. Looked up from germline, CDR1 is MNHNY and CDR2 is SVGAGI (reference sequence). Trimming removed 5 bases from V and 4 bases from J; junction bases left unmatched: 8. CDR3 bases: TGTGCCAGCAGTAAACTAGCGGCGGGTGCAGATACGCAGTATTTT. It is translated as CASSKLAAGADTQYF.

V is TRBV27 and J is TRBJ2-5; D unclear. The CDR3 totals 15 residues. V was pared by 6 bases and J by 0 bases, with 14 bases between. CDR1 and CDR2 (germline): MNHEY, SMNVEV (reference sequence). The CDR3 DNA follows: TGTGCCAGCAGCCGCAATCCCGCACACCAAGAGACCCAGTACTTC. As protein: CASSRNPAHQETQYF.

The V and J genes are TRBV7-9 and TRBJ2-7; D ambiguous. V shed 6 bases and J shed 0 bases, with 12 bases lying between them. Germline CDR1 SEHNR, CDR2 FQNEAQ (reference sequence). This CDR3 is 14 amino acids long. In nucleotides, the CDR3 is TGTGCCAGCAGTCCCGACCGGATCTCCTACGAGCAGTACTTC. It translates to CASSPDRISYEQYF.